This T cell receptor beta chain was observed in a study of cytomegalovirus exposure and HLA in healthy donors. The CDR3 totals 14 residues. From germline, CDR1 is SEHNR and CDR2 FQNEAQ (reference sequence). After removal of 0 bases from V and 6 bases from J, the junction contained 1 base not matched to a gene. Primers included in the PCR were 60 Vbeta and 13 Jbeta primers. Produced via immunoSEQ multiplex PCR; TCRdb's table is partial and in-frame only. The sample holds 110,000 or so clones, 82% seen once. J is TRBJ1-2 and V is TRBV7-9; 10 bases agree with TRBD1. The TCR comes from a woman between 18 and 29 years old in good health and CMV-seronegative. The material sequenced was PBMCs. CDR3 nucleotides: TGTGCCAGCAGCTTAGCGGACAGGGGGAATGGCTACACCTTC. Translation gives CASSLADRGNGYTF.